A selection of T cell receptor beta chains follows, all from one sample in a study of Ad26.COV2.S vaccination and SARS-CoV-2 variants. TCRdb keeps only in-frame clones here, not all; method: immunoSEQ multiplex PCR. Of about 350,000 clones in the sample, 75% to 90% were seen once. The source material was peripheral blood, sampled in a trial of Ad26.COV2.S vaccine versus placebo. The receptors were sampled from a person aged 18-65 years who received the Ad26.COV2.S COVID-19 vaccine or a placebo. CDR3s include the opening cysteine and the closing phenylalanine or tryptophan.

j_gene | v_gene | CDR3aa
TRBJ1-2 | TRBV9 | CASSARGGADYGYTF
TRBJ1-5 | TRBV7-9 | CASSQGPGASQPQHF
TRBJ1-1 | TRBV12-3/TRBV12-4 | CASTSRGSTEAFF
TRBJ1-1 | TRBV28 | CASSDPGSKGNTEAFF
TRBJ1-4 | TRBV2 | CASSEGFGGVNEKLFF
TRBJ2-7 | TRBV29-1 | CSVGRGAYEQYF
TRBJ2-7 | TRBV6-2/TRBV6-3 | CASNPTGPYEQYF
TRBJ2-7 | TRBV12-3/TRBV12-4 | CASSAGYEQYF
TRBJ2-2 | TRBV24-1 | CATSDPGQGANTGELFF
TRBJ1-1 | TRBV2 | CASSKEGSTEAFF
TRBJ2-1 | TRBV7-9 | CASRLAGNNEQFF
TRBJ2-5 | TRBV6-2/TRBV6-3 | CASSYGGLAQETQYF
TRBJ2-5 | TRBV5-1 | CASRGRLAASYQETQYF
TRBJ1-1 | TRBV4-3 | CASSQAAEPVNTEAFF
TRBJ1-5 | TRBV12-3/TRBV12-4 | CASSSTSNQPQHF
TRBJ1-6 | TRBV10-1 | CASSDRVDSPLHF
TRBJ2-7 | TRBV19 | CASSIGQGAPYEQYF
TRBJ1-5 | TRBV6-2/TRBV6-3 | CASSSDRVQPQHF
TRBJ2-3 | TRBV7-6 | CASSLGGPDEGGHTDTQYF
TRBJ2-1 | TRBV10-3 | CAMAAESSYNEQFF
TRBJ2-1 | TRBV3-1/TRBV3-2 | CASSQVHEQFF
TRBJ1-3 | TRBV7-9 | CASSLTAGAIYF